This TCR beta chain was profiled in a study of blood T cell repertoires in COVID-19. Study information: Samples came from the United States, Italy and Spain, spanning acute and convalescent COVID-19. PBMCs, B-cell-depleted T cells, or T cells were the source of the cDNA or gDNA that made up the material.

Original methodology: Amplification from reference gene primers served as the basis for estimated nucleated cell counts. This table comes from immunoSEQ multiplex PCR, and its TCRdb copy is limited to in-frame clones, with some not included. The DNA was the basis for D and trimming; V, J and clone size are from that table. This table holds some 80,000 clones, about 79% found once. This CDR3 has 15 amino acids. Trimming shortened V by 5 bases and J by 4 bases, and 15 bases separated the two germline ends. The germline gives CDR1 MNHEY, CDR2 SVGAGI. The chain carries TRBV6-5 and TRBJ1-5; D gene uncertain. Sequencing used peripheral blood. This sequence originates from a human donor in a cohort sampled during active COVID-19. CDR3 coding DNA: TGTGCCAGCAGTCAAAAGTCGGGAGCTAATCAGCCCCAGCATTTT. Protein sequence: CASSQKSGANQPQHF.